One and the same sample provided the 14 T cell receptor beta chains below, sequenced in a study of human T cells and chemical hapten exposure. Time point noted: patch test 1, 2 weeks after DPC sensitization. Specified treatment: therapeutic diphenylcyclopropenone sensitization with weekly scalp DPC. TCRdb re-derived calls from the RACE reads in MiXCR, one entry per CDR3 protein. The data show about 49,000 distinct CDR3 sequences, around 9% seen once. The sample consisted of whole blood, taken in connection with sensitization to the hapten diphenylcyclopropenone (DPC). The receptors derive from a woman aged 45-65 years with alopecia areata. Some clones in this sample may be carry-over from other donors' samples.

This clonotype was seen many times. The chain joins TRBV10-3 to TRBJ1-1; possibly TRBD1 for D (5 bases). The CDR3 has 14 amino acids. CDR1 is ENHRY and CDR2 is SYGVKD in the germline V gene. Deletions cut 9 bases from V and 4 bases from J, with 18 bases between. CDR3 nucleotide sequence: TGTGCCATTCGAAGGGAGGGCAGGGTCACTGAAGCTTTCTTT. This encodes CAIRREGRVTEAFF.

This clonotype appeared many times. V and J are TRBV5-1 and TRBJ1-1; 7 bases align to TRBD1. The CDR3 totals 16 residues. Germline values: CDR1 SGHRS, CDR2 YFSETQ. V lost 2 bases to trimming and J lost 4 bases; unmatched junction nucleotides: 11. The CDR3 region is CASSLGATGRSTEAFF. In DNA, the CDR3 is TGCGCCAGCAGCTTAGGGGCGACAGGGAGGAGCACTGAAGCTTTCTTT.

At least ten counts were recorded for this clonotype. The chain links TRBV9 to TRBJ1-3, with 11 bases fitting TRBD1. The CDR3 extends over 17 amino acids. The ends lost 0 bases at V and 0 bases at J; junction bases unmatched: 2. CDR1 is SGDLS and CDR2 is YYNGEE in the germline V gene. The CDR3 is CASSVGTGGNSGNTIYF. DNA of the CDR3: TGTGCCAGCAGCGTAGGGACAGGGGGCAACTCTGGAAACACCATATATTTT.

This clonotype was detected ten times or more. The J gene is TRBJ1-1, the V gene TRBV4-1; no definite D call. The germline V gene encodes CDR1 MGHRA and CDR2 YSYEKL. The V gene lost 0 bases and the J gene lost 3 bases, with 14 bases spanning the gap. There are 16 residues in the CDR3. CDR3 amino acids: CASSQDTSWGDTEAFF. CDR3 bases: TGCGCCAGCAGCCAAGATACGTCGTGGGGTGACACTGAAGCTTTCTTT.

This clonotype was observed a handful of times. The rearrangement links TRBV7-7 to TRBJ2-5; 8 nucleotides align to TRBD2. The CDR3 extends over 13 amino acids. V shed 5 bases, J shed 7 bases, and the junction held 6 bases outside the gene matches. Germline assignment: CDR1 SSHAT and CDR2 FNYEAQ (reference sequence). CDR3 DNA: TGTGCCAGCAGCGGGGGACTAGGGGGGACCCAGTACTTC. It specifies CASSGGLGGTQYF.

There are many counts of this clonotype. CDR3 region: CASSQGWGPYEQYF. In DNA form, the CDR3 reads TGTGCCAGCAGCCAAGGTTGGGGGCCCTACGAGCAGTACTTC. The chain combines TRBV3-1 with TRBJ2-7, with a possible D match to TRBD1 (6 bases). The CDR3 loop spans 14 amino acids. Trimming cost V 1 base and J 2 bases, with 9 bases left between them. In germline, CDR1 is LGHDT, CDR2 YNNKEL (reference sequence).

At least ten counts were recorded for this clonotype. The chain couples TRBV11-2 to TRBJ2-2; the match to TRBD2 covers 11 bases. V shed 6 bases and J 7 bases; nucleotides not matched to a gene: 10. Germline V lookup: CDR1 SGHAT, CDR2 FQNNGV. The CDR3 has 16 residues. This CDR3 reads CASRTVAGGLIGELFF. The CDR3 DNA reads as TGTGCCAGCAGAACAGTAGCGGGAGGGTTGATCGGGGAGCTGTTTTTT.

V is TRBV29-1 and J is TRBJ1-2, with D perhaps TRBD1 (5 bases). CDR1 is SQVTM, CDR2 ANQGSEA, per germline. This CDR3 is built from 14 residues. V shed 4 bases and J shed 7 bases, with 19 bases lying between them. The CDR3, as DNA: TGCAGCGTTGTGATGTTCTCCGGGGACGCTGGCTACACCTTC. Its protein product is CSVVMFSGDAGYTF.

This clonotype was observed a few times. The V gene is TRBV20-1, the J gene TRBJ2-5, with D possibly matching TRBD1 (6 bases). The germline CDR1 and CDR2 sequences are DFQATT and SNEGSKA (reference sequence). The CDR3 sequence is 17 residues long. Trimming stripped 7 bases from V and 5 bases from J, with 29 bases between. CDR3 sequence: CSVNPGQKAFTYETQYF. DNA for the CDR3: TGCAGTGTTAACCCGGGACAAAAAGCCTTTACGTACGAGACCCAGTACTTC.

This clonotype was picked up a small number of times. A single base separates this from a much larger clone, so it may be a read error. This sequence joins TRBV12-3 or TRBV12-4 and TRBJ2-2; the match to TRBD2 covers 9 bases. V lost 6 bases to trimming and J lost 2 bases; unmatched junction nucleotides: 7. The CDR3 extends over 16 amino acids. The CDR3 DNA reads TGTGCCAGCAGGCATTTAGCGGGAGCTAACACCGGGGAGCTGTTTTTT. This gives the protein CASRHLAGANTGELFF.

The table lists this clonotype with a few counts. The CDR3: CASSKTGALAEQFF. CDR3 nucleotides: TGTGCCAGCAGCAAGACAGGGGCGCTGGCTGAGCAGTTCTTC. The chain employs TRBV11-2 and TRBJ2-1; the match to TRBD1 covers 8 bases. The ends lost 5 bases at V and 9 bases at J; junction bases unmatched: 9. CDR1 is SGHAT, CDR2 FQNNGV, per germline. The CDR3 is 14 residues long.

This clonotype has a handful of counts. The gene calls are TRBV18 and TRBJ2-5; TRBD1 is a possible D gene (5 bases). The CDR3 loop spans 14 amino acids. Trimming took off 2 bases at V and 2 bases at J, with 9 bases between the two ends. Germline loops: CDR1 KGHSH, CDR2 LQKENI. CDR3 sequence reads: CASSPSDRQETQYF. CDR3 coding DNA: TGTGCCAGCTCACCAAGCGACAGACAAGAGACCCAGTACTTC.

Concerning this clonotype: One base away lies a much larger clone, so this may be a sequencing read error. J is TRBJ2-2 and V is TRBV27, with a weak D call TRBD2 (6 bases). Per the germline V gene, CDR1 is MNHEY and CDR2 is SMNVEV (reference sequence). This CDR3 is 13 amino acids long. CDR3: CASSRGNTWELFF. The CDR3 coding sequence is TGTGCCAGCAGCCGCGGGAACACCTGGGAGCTGTTTTTT.

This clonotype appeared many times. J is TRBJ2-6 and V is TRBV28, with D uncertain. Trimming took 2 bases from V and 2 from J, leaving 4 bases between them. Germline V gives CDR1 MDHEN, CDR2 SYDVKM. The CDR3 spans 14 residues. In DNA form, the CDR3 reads TGTGCCAGCAGTTTAGTAGCTGGGGCCAACGTCCTGACTTTC. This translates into CASSLVAGANVLTF.